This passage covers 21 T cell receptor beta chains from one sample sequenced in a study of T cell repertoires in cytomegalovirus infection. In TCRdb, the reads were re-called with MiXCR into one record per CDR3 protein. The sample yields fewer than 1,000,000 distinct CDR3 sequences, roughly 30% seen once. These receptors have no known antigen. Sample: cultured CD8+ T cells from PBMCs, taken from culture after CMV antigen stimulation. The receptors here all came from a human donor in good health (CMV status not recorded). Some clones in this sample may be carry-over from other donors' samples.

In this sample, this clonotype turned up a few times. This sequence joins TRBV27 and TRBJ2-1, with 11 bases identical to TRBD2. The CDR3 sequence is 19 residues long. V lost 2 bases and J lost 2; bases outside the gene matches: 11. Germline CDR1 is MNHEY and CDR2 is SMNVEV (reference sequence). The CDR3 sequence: CASSLPLGSGGAPYNEQFF. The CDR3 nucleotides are TGTGCCAGCAGTTTACCCCTGGGTAGCGGGGGGGCCCCCTACAATGAGCAGTTCTTC.

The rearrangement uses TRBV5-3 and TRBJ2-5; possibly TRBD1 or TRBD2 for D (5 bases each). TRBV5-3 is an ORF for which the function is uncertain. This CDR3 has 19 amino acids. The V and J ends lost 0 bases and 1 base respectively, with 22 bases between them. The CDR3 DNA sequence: TGTGCCAGAAGCTTGGCTTACTTTCTTCCGGGACCCTTCCAAGAGACCCAGTACTTC. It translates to CARSLAYFLPGPFQETQYF.

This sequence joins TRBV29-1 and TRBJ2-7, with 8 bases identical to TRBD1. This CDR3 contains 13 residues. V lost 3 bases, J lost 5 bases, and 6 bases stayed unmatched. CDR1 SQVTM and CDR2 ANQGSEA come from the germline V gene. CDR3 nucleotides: TGCAGCGTTGAGCGGACAGGGTCCGACGAGCAGTACTTC. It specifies CSVERTGSDEQYF.

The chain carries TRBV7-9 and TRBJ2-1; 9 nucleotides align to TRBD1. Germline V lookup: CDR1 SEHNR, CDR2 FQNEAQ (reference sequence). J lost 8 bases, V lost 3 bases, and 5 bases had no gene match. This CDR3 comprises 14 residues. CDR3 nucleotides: TGTGCCAGCAGCTTTGGACAGGGGCAGTATGAGCAGTTCTTC. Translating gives CASSFGQGQYEQFF.

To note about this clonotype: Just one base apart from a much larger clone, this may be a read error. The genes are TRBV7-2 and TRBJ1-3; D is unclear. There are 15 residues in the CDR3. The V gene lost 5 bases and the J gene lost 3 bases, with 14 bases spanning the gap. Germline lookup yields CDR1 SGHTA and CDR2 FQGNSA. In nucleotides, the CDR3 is TGTGCCAGCAGCCCATCCATGAGAGGTGGAAACACCATATATTTT. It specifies CASSPSMRGGNTIYF.

As DNA, the CDR3 is TGTGCCAGCAGTTACTCGGTCGGGACAAGCACTTACAATGAGCAGTTCTTC. Amino acid sequence: CASSYSVGTSTYNEQFF. J is TRBJ2-1 and V is TRBV6-5; maybe TRBD1 (6 bases). Germline loops: CDR1 MNHEY, CDR2 SVGAGI. The CDR3 loop spans 17 amino acids. V lost 0 bases, J lost 4 bases, and 16 bases lay in between.

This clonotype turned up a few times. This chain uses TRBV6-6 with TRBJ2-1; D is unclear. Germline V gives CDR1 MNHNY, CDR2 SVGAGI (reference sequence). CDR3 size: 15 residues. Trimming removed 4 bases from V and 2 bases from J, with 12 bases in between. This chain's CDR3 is CASSSSLPPYNEQFF. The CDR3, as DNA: TGTGCCAGCAGTTCAAGTCTCCCCCCCTACAATGAGCAGTTCTTC.

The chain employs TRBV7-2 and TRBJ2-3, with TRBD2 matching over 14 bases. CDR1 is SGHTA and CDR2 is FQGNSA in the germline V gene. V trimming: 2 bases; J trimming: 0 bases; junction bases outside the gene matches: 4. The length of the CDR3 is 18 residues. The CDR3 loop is CASSLWGLAGASTDTQYF. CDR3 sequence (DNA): TGTGCCAGCAGCTTATGGGGACTAGCGGGGGCTAGCACAGATACGCAGTATTTT.

The CDR3 reads CASSLSGGPTGTQYF. CDR3 coding DNA: TGTGCCAGCAGCTTAAGCGGGGGCCCGACCGGTACGCAGTATTTT. The chain has TRBV5-5 and TRBJ2-3; 8 nucleotides match TRBD2. The ends lost 2 bases at V and 8 bases at J; junction bases unmatched: 10. Germline-derived CDR1 and CDR2 are SGHKS and YYEKEE (reference sequence). The CDR3 length is 15 residues.

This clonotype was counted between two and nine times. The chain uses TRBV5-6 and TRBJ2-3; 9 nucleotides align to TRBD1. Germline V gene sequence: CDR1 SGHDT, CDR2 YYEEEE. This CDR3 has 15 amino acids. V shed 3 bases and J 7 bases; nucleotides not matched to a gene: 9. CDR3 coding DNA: TGTGCCAGCAGCTATGGTGGCGGGACAGGGAATACGCAGTATTTT. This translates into CASSYGGGTGNTQYF.

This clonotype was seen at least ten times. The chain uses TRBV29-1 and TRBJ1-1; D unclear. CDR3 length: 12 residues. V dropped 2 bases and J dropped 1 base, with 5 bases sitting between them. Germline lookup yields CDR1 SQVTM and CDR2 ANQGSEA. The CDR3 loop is CSVELGNTEAFF. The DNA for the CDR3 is TGCAGCGTTGAATTAGGGAACACTGAAGCTTTCTTT.

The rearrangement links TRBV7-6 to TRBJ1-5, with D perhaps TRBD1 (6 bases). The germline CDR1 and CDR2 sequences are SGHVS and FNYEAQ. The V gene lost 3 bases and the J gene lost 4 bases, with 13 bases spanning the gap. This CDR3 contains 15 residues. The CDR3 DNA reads TGTGCCAGCAGCTTGCACAGGGAGGGGAATCAGCCCCAGCATTTT. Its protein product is CASSLHREGNQPQHF.

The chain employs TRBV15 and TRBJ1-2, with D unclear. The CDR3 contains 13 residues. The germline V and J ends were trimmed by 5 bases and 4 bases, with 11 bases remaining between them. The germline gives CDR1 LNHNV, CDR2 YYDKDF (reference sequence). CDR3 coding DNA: TGTGCCACCAGCCCCCGGAACTTCTATGGCTACACCTTC. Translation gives CATSPRNFYGYTF.

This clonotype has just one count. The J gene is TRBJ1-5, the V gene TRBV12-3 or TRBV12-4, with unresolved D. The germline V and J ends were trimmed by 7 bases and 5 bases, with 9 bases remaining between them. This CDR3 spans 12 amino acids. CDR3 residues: CASTEGYQPQHF. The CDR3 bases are TGTGCCAGCACCGAGGGTTATCAGCCCCAGCATTTT.

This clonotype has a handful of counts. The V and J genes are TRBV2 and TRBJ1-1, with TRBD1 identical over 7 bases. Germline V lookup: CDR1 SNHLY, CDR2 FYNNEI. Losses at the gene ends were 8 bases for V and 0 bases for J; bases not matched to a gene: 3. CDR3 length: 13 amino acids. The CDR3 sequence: CASYRGLNTEAFF. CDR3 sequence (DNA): TGTGCCAGCTACAGGGGATTGAACACTGAAGCTTTCTTT.

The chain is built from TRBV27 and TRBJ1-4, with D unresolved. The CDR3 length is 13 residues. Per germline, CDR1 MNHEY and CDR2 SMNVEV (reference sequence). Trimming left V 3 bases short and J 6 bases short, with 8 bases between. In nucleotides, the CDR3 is TGTGCCAGCAGTTTCGGGAGTTATGAAAAACTGTTTTTT. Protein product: CASSFGSYEKLFF.

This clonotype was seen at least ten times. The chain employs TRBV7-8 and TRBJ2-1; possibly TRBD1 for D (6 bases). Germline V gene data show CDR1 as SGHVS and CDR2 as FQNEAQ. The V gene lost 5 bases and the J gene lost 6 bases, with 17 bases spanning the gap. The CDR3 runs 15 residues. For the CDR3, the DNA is TGTGCCAGCAGCATAGATTGGGGACACACCAATGAGCAGTTCTTC. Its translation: CASSIDWGHTNEQFF.

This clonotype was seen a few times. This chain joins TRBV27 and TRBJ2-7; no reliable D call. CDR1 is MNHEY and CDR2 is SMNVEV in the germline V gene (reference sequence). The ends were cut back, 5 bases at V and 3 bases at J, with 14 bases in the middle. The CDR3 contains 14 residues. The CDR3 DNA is TGTGCCAGCAGTCTCCGGGCCATTGGCTACGAGCAGTACTTC. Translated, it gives CASSLRAIGYEQYF.

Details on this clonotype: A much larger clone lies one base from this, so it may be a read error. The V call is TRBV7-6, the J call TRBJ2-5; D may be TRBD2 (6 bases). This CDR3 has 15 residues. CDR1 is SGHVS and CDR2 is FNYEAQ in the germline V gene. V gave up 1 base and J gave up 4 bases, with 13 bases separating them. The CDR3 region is CASSLGGIAVETQYF. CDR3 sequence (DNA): TGTGCCAGCAGCTTAGGGGGTATAGCGGTAGAGACCCAGTACTTC.

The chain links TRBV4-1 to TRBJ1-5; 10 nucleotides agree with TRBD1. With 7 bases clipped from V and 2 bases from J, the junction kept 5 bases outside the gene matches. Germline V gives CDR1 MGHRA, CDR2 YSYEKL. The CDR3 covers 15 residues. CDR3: CASTQGTGGNQPQHF. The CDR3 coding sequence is TGCGCCAGCACACAAGGGACAGGGGGCAATCAGCCCCAGCATTTT.

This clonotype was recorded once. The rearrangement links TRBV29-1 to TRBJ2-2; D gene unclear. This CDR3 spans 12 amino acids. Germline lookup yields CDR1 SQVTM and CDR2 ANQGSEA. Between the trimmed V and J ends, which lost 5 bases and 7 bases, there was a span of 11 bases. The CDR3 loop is CSVLNESGELFF. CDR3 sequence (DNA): TGCAGCGTTTTAAACGAGAGCGGGGAGCTGTTTTTT.